This note documents a single T cell receptor beta chain sequence. This entry is derived from a study of control samples from healthy donors and cancer patients. The method was immunoSEQ multiplex PCR; TCRdb's version includes in-frame clones alone and lacks a portion of them. Among 150,000 to 200,000 clones listed, roughly 91% were seen once. From germline, CDR1 is MDHEN and CDR2 SYDVKM. Trimming removed 7 bases from V and 8 bases from J; junction bases left unmatched: 2. The length of the CDR3 is 13 residues. Sequenced sample: blood. V gene TRBV28 combines with J gene TRBJ1-6; 10 positions match TRBD1. The sequence derives from a man younger than 30 in good health. CDR3 nucleotide sequence: TGTGCCAGCAAAGGGACAGGGGATTCACCCCTCCACTTT. This translates into CASKGTGDSPLHF.